This T cell receptor beta chain was profiled in a study of cytomegalovirus exposure and HLA in healthy donors. This CDR3 has 18 residues. V was pared by 4 bases and J by 0 bases, with 19 bases between. From germline, CDR1 is MNHEY and CDR2 SMNVEV (reference sequence). Generated by immunoSEQ multiplex PCR, the TCRdb table keeps only in-frame clones and is missing some. The sample lists about 280,000 clones, 65% to 90% occurring once. The TCR was taken from a woman aged 18-35 years in good health and CMV-seronegative. The chain uses TRBV27 and TRBJ1-3, with D uncertain. Sequenced sample: PBMCs. The CDR3 is CASSSYFENYFSGNTIYF. The CDR3, as DNA: TGTGCCAGCAGTTCGTACTTCGAGAATTATTTCTCTGGAAACACCATATATTTT.